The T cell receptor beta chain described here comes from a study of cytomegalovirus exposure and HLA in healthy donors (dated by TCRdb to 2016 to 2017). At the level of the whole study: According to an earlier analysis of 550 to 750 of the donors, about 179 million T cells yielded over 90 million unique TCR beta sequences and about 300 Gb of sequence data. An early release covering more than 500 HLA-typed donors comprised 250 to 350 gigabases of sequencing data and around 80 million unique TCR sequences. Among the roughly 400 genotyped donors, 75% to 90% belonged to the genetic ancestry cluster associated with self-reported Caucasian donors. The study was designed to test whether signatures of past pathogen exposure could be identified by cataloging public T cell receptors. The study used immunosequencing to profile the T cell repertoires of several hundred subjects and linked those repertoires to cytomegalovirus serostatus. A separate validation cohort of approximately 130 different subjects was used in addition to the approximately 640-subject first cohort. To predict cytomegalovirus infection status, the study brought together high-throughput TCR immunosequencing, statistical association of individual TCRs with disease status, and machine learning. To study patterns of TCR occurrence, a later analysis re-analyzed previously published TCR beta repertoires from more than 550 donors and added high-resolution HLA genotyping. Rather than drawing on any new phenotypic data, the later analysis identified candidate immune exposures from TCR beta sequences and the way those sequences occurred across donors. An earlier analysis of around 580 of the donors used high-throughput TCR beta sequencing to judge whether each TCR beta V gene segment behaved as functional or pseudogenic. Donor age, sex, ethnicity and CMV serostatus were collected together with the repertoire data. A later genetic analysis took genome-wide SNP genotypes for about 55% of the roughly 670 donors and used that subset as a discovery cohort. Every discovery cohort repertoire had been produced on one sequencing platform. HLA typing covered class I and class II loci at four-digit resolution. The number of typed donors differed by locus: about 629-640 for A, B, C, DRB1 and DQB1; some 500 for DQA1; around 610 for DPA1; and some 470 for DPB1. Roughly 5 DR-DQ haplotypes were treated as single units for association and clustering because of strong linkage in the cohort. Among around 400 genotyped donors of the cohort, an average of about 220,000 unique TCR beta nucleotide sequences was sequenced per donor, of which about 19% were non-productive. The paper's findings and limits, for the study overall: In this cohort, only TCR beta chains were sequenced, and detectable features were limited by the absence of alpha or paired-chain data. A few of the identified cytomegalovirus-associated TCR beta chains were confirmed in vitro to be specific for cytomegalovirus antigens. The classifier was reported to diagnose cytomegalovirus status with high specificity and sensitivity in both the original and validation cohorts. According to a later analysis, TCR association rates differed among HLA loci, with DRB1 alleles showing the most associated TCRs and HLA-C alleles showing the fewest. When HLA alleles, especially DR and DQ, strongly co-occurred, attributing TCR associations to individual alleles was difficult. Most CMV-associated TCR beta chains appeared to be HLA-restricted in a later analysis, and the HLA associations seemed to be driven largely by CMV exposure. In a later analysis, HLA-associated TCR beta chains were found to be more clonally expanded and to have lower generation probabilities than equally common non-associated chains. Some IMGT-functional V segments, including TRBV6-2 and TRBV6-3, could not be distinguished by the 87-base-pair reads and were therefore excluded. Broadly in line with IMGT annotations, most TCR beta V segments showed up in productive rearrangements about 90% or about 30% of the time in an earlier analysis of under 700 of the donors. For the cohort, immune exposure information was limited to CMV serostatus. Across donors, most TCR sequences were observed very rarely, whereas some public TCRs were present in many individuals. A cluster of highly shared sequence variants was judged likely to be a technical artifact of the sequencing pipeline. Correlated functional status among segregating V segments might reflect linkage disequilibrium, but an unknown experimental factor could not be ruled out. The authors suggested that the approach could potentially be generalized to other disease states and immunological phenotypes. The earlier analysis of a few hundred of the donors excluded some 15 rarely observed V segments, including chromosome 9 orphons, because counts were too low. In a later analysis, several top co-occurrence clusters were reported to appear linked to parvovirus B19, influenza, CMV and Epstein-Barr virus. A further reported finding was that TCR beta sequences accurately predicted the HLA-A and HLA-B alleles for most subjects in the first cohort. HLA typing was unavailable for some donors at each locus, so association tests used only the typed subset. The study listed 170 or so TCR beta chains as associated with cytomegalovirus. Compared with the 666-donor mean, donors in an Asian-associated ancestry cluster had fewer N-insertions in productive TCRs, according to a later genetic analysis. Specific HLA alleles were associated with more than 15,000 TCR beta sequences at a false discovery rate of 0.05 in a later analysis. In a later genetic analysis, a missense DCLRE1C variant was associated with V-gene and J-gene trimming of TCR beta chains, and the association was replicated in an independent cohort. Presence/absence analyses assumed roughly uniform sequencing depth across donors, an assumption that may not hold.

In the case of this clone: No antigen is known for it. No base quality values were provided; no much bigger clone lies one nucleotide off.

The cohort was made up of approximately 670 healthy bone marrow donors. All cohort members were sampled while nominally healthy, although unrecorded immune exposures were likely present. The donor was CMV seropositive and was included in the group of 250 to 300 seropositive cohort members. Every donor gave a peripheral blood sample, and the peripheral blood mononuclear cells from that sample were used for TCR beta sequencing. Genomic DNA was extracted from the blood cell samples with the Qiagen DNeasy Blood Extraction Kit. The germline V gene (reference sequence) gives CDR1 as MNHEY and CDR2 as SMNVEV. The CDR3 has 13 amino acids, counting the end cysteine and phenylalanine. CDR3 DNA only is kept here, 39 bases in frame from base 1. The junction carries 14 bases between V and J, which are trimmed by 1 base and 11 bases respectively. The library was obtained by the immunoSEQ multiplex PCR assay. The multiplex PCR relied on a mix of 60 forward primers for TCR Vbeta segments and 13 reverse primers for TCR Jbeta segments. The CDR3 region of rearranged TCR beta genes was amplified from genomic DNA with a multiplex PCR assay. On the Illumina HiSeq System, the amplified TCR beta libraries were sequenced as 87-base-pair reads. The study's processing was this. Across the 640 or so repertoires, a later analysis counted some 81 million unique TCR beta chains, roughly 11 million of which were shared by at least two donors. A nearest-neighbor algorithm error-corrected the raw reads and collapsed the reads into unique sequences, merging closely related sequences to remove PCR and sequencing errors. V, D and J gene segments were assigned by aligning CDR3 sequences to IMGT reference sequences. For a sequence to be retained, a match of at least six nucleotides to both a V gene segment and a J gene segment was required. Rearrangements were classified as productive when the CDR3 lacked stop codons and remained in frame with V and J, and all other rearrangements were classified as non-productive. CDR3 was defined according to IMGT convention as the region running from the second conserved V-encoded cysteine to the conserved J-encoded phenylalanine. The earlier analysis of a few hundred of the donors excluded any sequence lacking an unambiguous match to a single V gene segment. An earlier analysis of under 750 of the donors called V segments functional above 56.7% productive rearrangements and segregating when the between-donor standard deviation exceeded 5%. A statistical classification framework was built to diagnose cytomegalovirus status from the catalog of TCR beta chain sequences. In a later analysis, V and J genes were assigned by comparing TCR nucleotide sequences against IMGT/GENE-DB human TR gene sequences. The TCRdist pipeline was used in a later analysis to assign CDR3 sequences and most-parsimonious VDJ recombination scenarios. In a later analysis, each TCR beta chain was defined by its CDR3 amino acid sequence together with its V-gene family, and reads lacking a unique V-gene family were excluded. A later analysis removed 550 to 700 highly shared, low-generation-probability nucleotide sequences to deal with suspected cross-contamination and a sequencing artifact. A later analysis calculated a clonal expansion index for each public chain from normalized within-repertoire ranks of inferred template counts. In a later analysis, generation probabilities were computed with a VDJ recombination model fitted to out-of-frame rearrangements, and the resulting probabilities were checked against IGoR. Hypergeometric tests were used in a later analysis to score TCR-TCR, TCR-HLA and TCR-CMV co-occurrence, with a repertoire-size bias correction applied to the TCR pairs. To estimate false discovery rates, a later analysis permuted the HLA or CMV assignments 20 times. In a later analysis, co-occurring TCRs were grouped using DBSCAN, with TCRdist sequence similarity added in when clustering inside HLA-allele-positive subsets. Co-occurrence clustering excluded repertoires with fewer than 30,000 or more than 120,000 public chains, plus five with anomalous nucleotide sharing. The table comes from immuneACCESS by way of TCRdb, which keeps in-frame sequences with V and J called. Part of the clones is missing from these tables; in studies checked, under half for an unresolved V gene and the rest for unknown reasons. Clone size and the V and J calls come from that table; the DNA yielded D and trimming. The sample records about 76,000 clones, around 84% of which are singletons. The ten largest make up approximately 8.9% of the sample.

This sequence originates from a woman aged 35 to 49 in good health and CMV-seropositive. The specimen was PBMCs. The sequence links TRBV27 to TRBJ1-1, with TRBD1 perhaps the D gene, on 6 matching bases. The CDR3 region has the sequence CASSLYRGGAAFF. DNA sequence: TGTGCCAGCAGTTTATATCGCGGGGGGGCGGCTTTCTTT.